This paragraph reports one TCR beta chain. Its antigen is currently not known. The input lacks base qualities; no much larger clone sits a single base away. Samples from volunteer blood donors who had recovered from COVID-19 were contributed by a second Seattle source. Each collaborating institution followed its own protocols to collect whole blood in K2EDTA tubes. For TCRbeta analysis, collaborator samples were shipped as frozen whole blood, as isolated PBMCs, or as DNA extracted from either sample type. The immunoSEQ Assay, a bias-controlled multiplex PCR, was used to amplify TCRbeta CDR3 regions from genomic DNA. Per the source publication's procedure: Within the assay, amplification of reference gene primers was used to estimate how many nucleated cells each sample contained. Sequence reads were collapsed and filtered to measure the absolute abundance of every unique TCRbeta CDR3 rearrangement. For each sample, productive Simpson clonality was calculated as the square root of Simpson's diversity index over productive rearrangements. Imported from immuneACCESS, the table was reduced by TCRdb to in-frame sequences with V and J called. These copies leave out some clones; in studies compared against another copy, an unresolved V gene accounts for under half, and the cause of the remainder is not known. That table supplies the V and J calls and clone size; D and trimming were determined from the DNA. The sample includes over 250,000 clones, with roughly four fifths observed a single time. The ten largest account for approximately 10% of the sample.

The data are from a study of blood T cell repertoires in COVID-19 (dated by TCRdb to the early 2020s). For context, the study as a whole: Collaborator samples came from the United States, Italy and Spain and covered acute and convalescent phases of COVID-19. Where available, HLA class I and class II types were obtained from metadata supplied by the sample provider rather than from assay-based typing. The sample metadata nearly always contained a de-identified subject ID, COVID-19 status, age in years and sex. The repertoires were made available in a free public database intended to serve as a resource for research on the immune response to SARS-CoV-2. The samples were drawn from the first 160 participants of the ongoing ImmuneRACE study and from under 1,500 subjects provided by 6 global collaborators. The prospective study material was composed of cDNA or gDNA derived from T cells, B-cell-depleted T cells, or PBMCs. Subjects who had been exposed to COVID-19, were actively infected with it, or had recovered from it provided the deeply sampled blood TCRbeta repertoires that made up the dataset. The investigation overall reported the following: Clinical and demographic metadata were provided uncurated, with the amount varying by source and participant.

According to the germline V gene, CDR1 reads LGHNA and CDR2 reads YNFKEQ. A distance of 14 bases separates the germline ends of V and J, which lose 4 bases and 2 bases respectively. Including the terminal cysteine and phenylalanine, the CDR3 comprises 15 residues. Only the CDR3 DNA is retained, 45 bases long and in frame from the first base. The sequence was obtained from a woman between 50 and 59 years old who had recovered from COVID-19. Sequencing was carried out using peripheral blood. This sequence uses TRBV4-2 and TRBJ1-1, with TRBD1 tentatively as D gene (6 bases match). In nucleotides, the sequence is TGTGCCAGCAGCCGCAACACAGGGATTAACACTGAAGCTTTCTTT. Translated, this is CASSRNTGINTEAFF.